This T cell receptor beta chain was recorded in a study of read filtering for tumor transcriptome and immune sequencing. The CDR3 has 18 residues. The V end lost 2 bases, the J end lost 5 bases, and 24 bases lay between the germline ends. Germline lookup yields CDR1 MNHNS and CDR2 SASEGT. Molecular barcoded adaptors covering alpha/delta and beta/gamma chains were used on around 400 ng RNA. TCRdb re-called the reads through MiXCR, storing one row per CDR3 protein. The sample shows 50,000 or so distinct CDR3 sequences, 15% to 20% of them seen only once. Sequences were obtained from a population of CD138-negative cells sorted from bone marrow. The sequence was obtained from a donor at least 40 years old with multiple myeloma. This chain connects TRBV6-1 to TRBJ2-5; D gene uncertain. The CDR3 loop reads CASSEFDTVARAGETQYF. CDR3 sequence (DNA): TGTGCCAGCAGTGAATTTGATACAGTCGCTAGGGCTGGGGAGACCCAGTACTTC.